The rows below give T cell receptor beta chains drawn from one sample of a study of identical twins. A single record per CDR3 protein comes from TCRdb applying MiXCR to the 5' RACE reads. The sample yields over 550,000 distinct CDR3 sequences, about 7.1% seen once. These data are also associated with another study on yellow fever vaccine responses in identical twins.

The sequencing sample was made of PBMCs. The receptors derive from a woman under 30 in good health. CDR3s include the opening cysteine and the closing phenylalanine or tryptophan. A D gene is named only where the DNA matches it firmly. Size values are once, few and many counts, or a class for expanded clones, and some rows have none.

many | TRBJ2-1 | TRBV4-2 | - | CASSLFRDSSYNEQFF | TGTGCCAGCAGCCTCTTCCGGGACTCGTCGTACAATGAGCAGTTCTTC
many | TRBJ2-2 | TRBV24-1 | - | CATSDTGPQLDTGELFF | TGTGCCACCAGTGACACGGGACCCCAGTTGGACACCGGGGAGCTGTTTTTT
- | TRBJ1-5 | TRBV6-1 | - | CASSEHNQPQHF | TGTGCCAGCAGTGAACATAATCAGCCCCAGCATTTT
- | TRBJ2-4 | TRBV20-1 | - | CSATQQESKNIQYF | TGCAGTGCTACCCAACAGGAATCAAAAAACATTCAGTACTTC
- | TRBJ1-1 | TRBV29-1 | TRBD1 | CSVEDSIRTGSTEAFF | TGCAGCGTTGAAGATTCCATTCGGACAGGGTCGACTGAAGCTTTCTTT
many | TRBJ1-2 | TRBV20-1 | TRBD1 | CSARDRYRGALNYGYTF | TGCAGTGCTAGAGATCGGTACAGGGGCGCCTTAAACTATGGCTACACCTTC
few | TRBJ1-1 | TRBV5-1 | - | CASSAGQTMNTEAFF | TGCGCCAGCAGCGCGGGACAAACAATGAACACTGAAGCTTTCTTT
- | TRBJ2-3 | TRBV7-9 | TRBD1 | CASSHRGYSTDTQYF | TGTGCCAGCAGCCACAGGGGATACAGCACAGATACGCAGTATTTT
many | TRBJ2-1 | TRBV5-1 | - | CASSSLDVNEQFF | TGCGCCAGCAGCTCCCTCGACGTCAATGAGCAGTTCTTC
many | TRBJ2-3 | TRBV20-1 | TRBD1 | CSTQGASTDTQYF | TGCAGTACCCAGGGGGCTAGCACAGATACGCAGTATTTT
many | TRBJ2-4 | TRBV28 | TRBD1 | CASSDPGTGAKNIQYF | TGTGCCAGCAGTGACCCCGGGACAGGGGCCAAAAACATTCAGTACTTC
many | TRBJ1-1 | TRBV27 | - | CASSPFLIGRATEAFF | TGTGCCAGCAGCCCTTTCTTAATTGGGAGGGCCACTGAAGCTTTCTTT
- | TRBJ1-5 | TRBV10-3 | TRBD1 | CAISESKGATQPQHF | TGTGCCATCAGTGAATCCAAGGGGGCGACCCAGCCCCAGCATTTT
- | TRBJ2-7 | TRBV5-6 | - | CASREGGSDYEQYF | TGTGCCAGCCGAGAGGGGGGGTCGGACTACGAGCAGTACTTC
few | TRBJ1-4 | TRBV5-1 | TRBD1 | CASRGAQGGTTNEKLFF | TGCGCCTCCAGGGGTGCGCAGGGGGGAACAACTAATGAAAAACTGTTTTTT
- | TRBJ1-5 | TRBV12-3/TRBV12-4 | - | CASSLDMPGQPQHF | TGTGCCAGCAGTTTAGATATGCCCGGTCAGCCCCAGCATTTT
few | TRBJ2-7 | TRBV29-1 | - | CSVEDAAGANYEQYF | TGCAGCGTTGAAGACGCAGCAGGGGCTAACTACGAGCAGTACTTC
many | TRBJ2-1 | TRBV12-3/TRBV12-4 | - | CASSRNGNEQFF | TGTGCCAGCAGTCGAAACGGCAATGAGCAGTTCTTC
- | TRBJ2-3 | TRBV12-5 | TRBD2 | CASGLVTRGLAALGTDTQYF | TGTGCTAGTGGTTTGGTAACTCGTGGCCTAGCGGCATTGGGGACAGATACGCAGTATTTT
many | TRBJ2-7 | TRBV7-9 | - | CAIQGRDLYEQYF | TGTGCCATTCAGGGTCGCGATCTCTACGAGCAGTACTTC
- | TRBJ2-1 | TRBV5-8 | - | CASSLDTYEQFF | TGTGCCAGCAGCTTGGACACTTATGAGCAGTTCTTC
many | TRBJ2-5 | TRBV5-1 | TRBD2 | CASSLGGLAGEETQYF | TGCGCCAGCAGCTTGGGCGGACTAGCGGGGGAAGAGACCCAGTACTTC
few | TRBJ2-7 | TRBV7-9 | TRBD1 | CASSKGQGIYEQYF | TGTGCCAGCAGCAAGGGACAGGGGATCTACGAGCAGTACTTC
few | TRBJ2-7 | TRBV25-1 | TRBD1 | CATSTGGFNEQYF | TGTGCCACCTCCACAGGGGGCTTTAACGAGCAGTACTTC
- | TRBJ1-1 | TRBV2 | - | CARQGRAGKNTEAFF | TGTGCCAGACAGGGTAGGGCGGGCAAGAACACTGAAGCTTTCTTT
few | TRBJ2-2 | TRBV12-5 | - | CASGLGEYVTGELFF | TGTGCTAGTGGTTTGGGCGAGTATGTAACCGGGGAGCTGTTTTTT
many | TRBJ2-3 | TRBV12-3/TRBV12-4 | TRBD2 | CASSIGTSGTTDTQYF | TGTGCCAGCAGTATCGGGACTAGCGGGACCACAGATACGCAGTATTTT
- | TRBJ2-1 | TRBV19 | - | CASSTGVHEQFF | TGTGCCAGTAGTACAGGGGTGCATGAGCAGTTCTTC
few | TRBJ2-3 | TRBV6-5 | TRBD2 | CASSYNGRDLSTDTQYF | TGTGCCAGCAGTTACAATGGGAGGGACCTTAGCACAGATACGCAGTATTTT
- | TRBJ2-2 | TRBV19 | TRBD1 | CASSSTGGAGTGELFF | TGTGCCAGTAGTTCCACAGGGGGCGCGGGCACCGGGGAGCTGTTTTTT
few | TRBJ1-5 | TRBV6-5 | TRBD1 | CASSYIPGQGAVEPQHF | TGTGCCAGCAGTTACATACCGGGACAGGGGGCCGTAGAGCCCCAGCATTTT
- | TRBJ2-5 | TRBV14 | - | CASSQEEVLAKQGGTQYF | TGTGCCAGCAGCCAAGAGGAGGTGCTAGCTAAACAGGGAGGCACCCAGTACTTC
many | TRBJ2-2 | TRBV6-1 | TRBD1 | CATLAGGRNTGELFF | TGTGCCACCCTCGCAGGGGGACGGAACACCGGGGAGCTGTTTTTT
many | TRBJ1-1 | TRBV5-1 | - | CASSLIQPAMGTEAFF | TGCGCCAGCAGCTTGATACAGCCGGCGATGGGCACTGAAGCTTTCTTT
- | TRBJ2-1 | TRBV7-9 | TRBD1 | CASSPGTGNYFYNEQFF | TGTGCCAGCAGCCCAGGGACAGGCAATTACTTTTACAATGAGCAGTTCTTC
- | TRBJ2-7 | TRBV18 | TRBD1 | CASTTGPTYEQYF | TGTGCCAGCACGACAGGGCCCACCTACGAGCAGTACTTC
- | TRBJ2-6 | TRBV21-1 | - | CASSNYTHSGANVLTF | TGTGCCAGCAGCAACTACACCCACTCTGGGGCCAACGTCCTGACTTTC
few | TRBJ2-7 | TRBV20-1 | TRBD1 | CSARGPGQENEQYF | TGCAGTGCTAGAGGCCCGGGACAGGAAAACGAGCAGTACTTC
- | TRBJ2-1 | TRBV5-1 | TRBD1 | CASSLLGQVHNEQFF | TGCGCCAGCAGCTTGCTGGGACAGGTGCACAATGAGCAGTTCTTC
few | TRBJ2-1 | TRBV12-3/TRBV12-4 | TRBD2 | CASSPQGTSEGEQFF | TGTGCCAGCAGTCCCCAGGGGACTAGCGAAGGTGAGCAGTTCTTC
- | TRBJ2-7 | TRBV7-2 | TRBD1 | CASSSATGDRVEQYF | TGTGCCAGCAGCTCGGCCACCGGGGACAGAGTCGAGCAGTACTTC
few | TRBJ2-5 | TRBV10-3 | TRBD1 | CAISEGQGDKQETQYF | TGTGCCATCAGTGAGGGGCAGGGGGACAAACAAGAGACCCAGTACTTC
- | TRBJ1-1 | TRBV29-1 | - | CSAETGAVAFF | TGCAGCGCCGAAACGGGGGCTGTGGCTTTCTTT
few | TRBJ2-2 | TRBV7-9 | - | CASSLAPLSAGELFF | TGTGCCAGCAGCTTAGCCCCCTTAAGCGCCGGGGAGCTGTTTTTT
few | TRBJ2-2 | TRBV10-1 | - | CASSARVAGELFF | TGCGCCAGCAGTGCCCGTGTGGCCGGGGAGCTGTTTTTT
many | TRBJ1-6 | TRBV10-3 | TRBD1 | CAGRGTENSPLHF | TGTGCCGGGCGCGGGACAGAGAATTCACCCCTCCACTTT
- | TRBJ2-5 | TRBV28 | TRBD2 | CASSKMGSGGYQETQYF | TGTGCCAGCAGTAAGATGGGTAGCGGGGGGTACCAAGAGACCCAGTACTTC
few | TRBJ2-5 | TRBV29-1 | TRBD1 | CSVEGGQGGGETQYF | TGCAGCGTTGAAGGGGGACAGGGTGGTGGAGAGACCCAGTACTTC
few | TRBJ1-6 | TRBV5-1 | TRBD1 | CASSWGQGPLYSNSPLHF | TGCGCCAGCAGCTGGGGACAGGGCCCTCTCTATTCTAATTCACCCCTCCACTTT
- | TRBJ2-1 | TRBV12-3/TRBV12-4 | TRBD2 | CASSFDGRTYNEQFF | TGTGCCAGCAGTTTTGACGGGAGGACCTACAATGAGCAGTTCTTC
- | TRBJ2-1 | TRBV28 | - | CASTPQGPSYNEQFF | TGTGCCAGCACCCCCCAGGGCCCTTCCTACAATGAGCAGTTCTTC
few | TRBJ1-5 | TRBV5-1 | - | CASSSDWDQPQHF | TGCGCCAGCAGCTCAGACTGGGATCAGCCCCAGCATTTT
few | TRBJ1-1 | TRBV10-2 | TRBD1 | CASSSLGTGDQNFF | TGCGCCAGCAGTTCTCTCGGGACAGGGGACCAAAATTTCTTT
- | TRBJ1-2 | TRBV12-3/TRBV12-4 | - | CASSLQTVSYGYTF | TGTGCCAGCAGTTTACAGACAGTTAGCTATGGCTACACCTTC
many | TRBJ2-1 | TRBV20-1 | TRBD1 | CSAIQDRGGEQFF | TGCAGTGCTATTCAGGACAGGGGCGGCGAGCAGTTCTTC
- | TRBJ2-1 | TRBV18 | - | CASSPGLPNEQFF | TGTGCCAGCTCACCGGGACTCCCCAATGAGCAGTTCTTC
- | TRBJ2-1 | TRBV20-1 | - | CSARNSESSYNEQFF | TGCAGTGCTAGAAACAGCGAGAGCTCCTACAATGAGCAGTTCTTC
many | TRBJ2-7 | TRBV2 | TRBD1 | CASSDDRGSYEQYF | TGTGCCAGCAGTGACGACAGGGGGTCGTACGAGCAGTACTTC
few | TRBJ2-3 | TRBV7-3 | TRBD2 | CASSQGLAGDAYTDTQYF | TGTGCCAGCAGCCAGGGACTAGCGGGAGATGCATACACAGATACGCAGTATTTT
many | TRBJ2-7 | TRBV9 | TRBD2 | CASSVAPTSGLGYEQYF | TGTGCCAGCAGCGTAGCCCCAACTAGCGGCCTAGGGTACGAGCAGTACTTC